The following is a T cell receptor beta chain sequence with its context. Using immunoSEQ multiplex PCR, the repertoire was profiled, and TCRdb retains in-frame clones only, with some absent. The repertoire holds 440,000 or so clones, about 90% seen once, with 1.5% to 2% in the top ten. The record originates from a study of Ad26.COV2.S vaccination and SARS-CoV-2 variants. V lost 0 bases, J lost 4 bases, and 2 bases stayed unmatched. Germline CDR1 reads LGHNA; CDR2 reads YSLEER. There are 14 residues in the CDR3. Treatment specified: over 15 received Ad26.COV2.S at low or high dose, single or two shots; roughly five received placebo; per-sample allocation not given. All samples were drawn on day 63, counting from the first vaccine or placebo injection.

V and J are TRBV4-3 and TRBJ1-2, with 7 bases fitting TRBD1. The sample in question was peripheral blood, obtained in a trial of Ad26.COV2.S vaccine versus placebo. This receptor was taken from a person aged 18-65 years who received the Ad26.COV2.S COVID-19 vaccine or a placebo. CDR3 protein: CASSQDYRGYGYTF. In DNA, the CDR3 is TGCGCCAGCAGCCAAGATTACAGGGGCTATGGCTACACCTTC.